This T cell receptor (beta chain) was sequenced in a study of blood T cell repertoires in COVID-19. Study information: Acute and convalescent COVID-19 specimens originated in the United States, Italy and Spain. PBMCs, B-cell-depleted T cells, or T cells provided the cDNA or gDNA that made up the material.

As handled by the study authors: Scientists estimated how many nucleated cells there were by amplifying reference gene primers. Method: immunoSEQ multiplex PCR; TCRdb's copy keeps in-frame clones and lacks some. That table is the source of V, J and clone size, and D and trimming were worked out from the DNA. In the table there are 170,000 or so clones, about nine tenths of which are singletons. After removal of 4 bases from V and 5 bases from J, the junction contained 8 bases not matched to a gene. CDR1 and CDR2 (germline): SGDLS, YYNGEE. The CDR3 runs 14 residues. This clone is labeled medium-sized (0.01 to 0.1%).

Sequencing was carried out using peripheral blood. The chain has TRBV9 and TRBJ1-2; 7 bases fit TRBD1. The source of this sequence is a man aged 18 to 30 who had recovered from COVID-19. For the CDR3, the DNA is TGTGCCAGCAGCCTTAAGGGGACAGTTTATGGCTACACCTTC. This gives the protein CASSLKGTVYGYTF. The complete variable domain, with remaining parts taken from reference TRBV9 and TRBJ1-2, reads DSGVTQTPKHLITATGQRVTLRCSPRSGDLSVYWYQQSLDQGLQFLIQYYNGEERAKGNILERFSAQQFPDLHSELNLSSLELGDSALYFCASSLKGTVYGYTFGSGTRLTVV.